This T cell receptor beta chain was captured in a study of neurological immune-mediated disorders. Study-level results: CDR3 amino acid sequences of expanded clones were not shared across subjects, a result suggesting private repertoires in all groups.

Each CDR3 protein is one row after TCRdb ran MiXCR on the 5' RACE reads. This sample has 95,000 to 150,000 distinct CDR3 sequences, with roughly 3.2% found just once. A remark on this clonotype: Its antigen is undetermined.

Looked up from germline, CDR1 is SGHAT and CDR2 is FQNNGV. This CDR3 has 13 amino acids. V shed 7 bases and J shed 7 bases, with 16 bases lying between them. What was sequenced was PBMCs. The chain carries TRBV11-2 and TRBJ1-1; the D is unclear. The clonotype was recovered from a woman between 25 and 40 years old with multiple sclerosis. CDR3 region: CASTERLDDEAFF. The CDR3 DNA is TGTGCCAGCACCGAAAGGTTGGACGATGAAGCTTTCTTT.